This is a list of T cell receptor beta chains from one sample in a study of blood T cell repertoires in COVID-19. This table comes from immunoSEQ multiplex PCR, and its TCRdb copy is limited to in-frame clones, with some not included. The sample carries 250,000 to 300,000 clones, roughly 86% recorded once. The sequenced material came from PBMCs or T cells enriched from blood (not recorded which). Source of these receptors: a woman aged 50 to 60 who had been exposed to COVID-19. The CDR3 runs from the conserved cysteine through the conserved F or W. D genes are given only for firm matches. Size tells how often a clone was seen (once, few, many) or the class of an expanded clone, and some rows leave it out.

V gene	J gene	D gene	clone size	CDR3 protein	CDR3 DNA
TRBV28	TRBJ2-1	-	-	CASTRITENEQFF	TGTGCCAGCACTCGGATAACAGAAAATGAGCAGTTCTTC
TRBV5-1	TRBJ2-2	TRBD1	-	CASSQTDRGRAGELFF	TGCGCCAGCAGCCAAACGGACAGGGGTAGGGCCGGGGAGCTGTTTTTT
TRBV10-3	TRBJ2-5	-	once	CATTWPGEETQYF	TGTGCCACCACCTGGCCAGGGGAAGAGACCCAGTACTTC
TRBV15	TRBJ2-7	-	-	CATSREGDGAYEQYF	TGTGCCACCAGCAGAGAGGGAGACGGAGCCTACGAGCAGTACTTC
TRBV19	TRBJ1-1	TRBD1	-	CASSRTTGGNTEAFF	TGTGCCAGTAGCCGGACGACAGGGGGGAACACTGAAGCTTTCTTT
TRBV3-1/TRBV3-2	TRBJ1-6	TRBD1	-	CASSQGQGARSPLHF	TGTGCCAGCAGCCAAGGACAGGGGGCGCGTTCACCCCTCCACTTT
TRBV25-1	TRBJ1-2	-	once	CASSEPGAYGYTF	TGTGCCAGCAGTGAACCAGGCGCTTATGGCTACACCTTC
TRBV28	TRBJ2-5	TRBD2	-	CASSRGGDKEIQYF	TGTGCCAGCAGCCGGGGGGGCGATAAAGAGATCCAGTACTTC
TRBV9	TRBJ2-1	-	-	CASSAQPSVTSSYNEQFF	TGTGCCAGCAGCGCCCAGCCCTCGGTAACTAGCTCCTACAATGAGCAGTTCTTC
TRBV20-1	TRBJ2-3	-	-	CSALYRDTQYF	TGCAGTGCCCTCTACCGGGATACGCAGTATTTT
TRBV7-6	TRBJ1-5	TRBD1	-	CASSLASGTGVQPQHF	TGTGCCAGCAGCTTAGCATCCGGGACAGGGGTTCAGCCCCAGCATTTT
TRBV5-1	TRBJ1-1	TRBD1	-	CASSADRVNTEAFF	TGCGCCAGCAGCGCGGACAGGGTGAACACTGAAGCTTTCTTT
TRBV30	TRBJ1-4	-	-	CAWSVGLGAVEKLFF	TGTGCCTGGAGTGTAGGCCTGGGGGCGGTTGAAAAACTGTTTTTT
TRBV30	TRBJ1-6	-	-	CAWSGRGSSYNSPLHF	TGTGCCTGGAGTGGCCGGGGGAGCTCCTATAATTCACCCCTCCACTTT
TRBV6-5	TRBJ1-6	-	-	CASSNRDSPLHF	TGTGCCAGCAGTAATAGAGATTCACCCCTCCACTTT
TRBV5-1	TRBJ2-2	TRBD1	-	CASSGGQGLTGELFF	TGCGCCAGCAGCGGTGGACAGGGGCTCACCGGGGAGCTGTTTTTT
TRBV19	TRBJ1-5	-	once	CASSIQLGGVMWQPQHF	TGTGCCAGTAGTATACAACTCGGAGGGGTGATGTGGCAGCCCCAGCATTTT
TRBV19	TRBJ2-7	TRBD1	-	CATGTGAGEQYF	TGTGCCACAGGGACAGGGGCTGGGGAGCAGTACTTC